These 5 T cell receptor beta chains were all obtained from the same sample, sequenced in a study of CD8 T cells in Susac syndrome. About 0.5 to 1 ug RNA was reverse transcribed with random hexamers. TCRdb ran MiXCR on the immunoSEQ multiplex PCR reads and lists one entry per CDR3 protein. The table has about 240,000 distinct CDR3 sequences, about 96% seen once. The source material was CD4+ T cells from PBMCs. The source is a human donor with Susac syndrome.

The CDR3 loop is CASSENQDNQPQHF. In DNA, the CDR3 is TGTGCCAGCAGTGAAAACCAGGACAATCAGCCCCAGCATTTT. The J gene is TRBJ1-5, the V gene TRBV2; no clear D. V was clipped by 2 bases and J by 3 bases, with 8 bases between them. This CDR3 spans 14 amino acids. Germline loops: CDR1 SNHLY, CDR2 FYNNEI. Full variable domain (rest looked up from reference TRBV2 and TRBJ1-5): EPEVTQTPSHQVTQMGQEVILRCVPISNHLYFYWYRQILGQKVEFLVSFYNNEISEKSEIFDDQFSVERPDGSNFTLKIRSTKLEDSAMYFCASSENQDNQPQHFGDGTRLSIL.

The chain couples TRBV28 to TRBJ2-1, with 7 bases aligning to TRBD1. CDR3 length: 15 amino acids. The V segment lost 5 bases and the J segment 1 base; nucleotides outside the gene matches: 5. CDR1 is MDHEN, CDR2 SYDVKM, per germline. This chain's CDR3 is CASSPQGKSYNEQFF. The CDR3 nucleotides are TGTGCCAGCAGTCCACAGGGGAAGTCCTACAATGAGCAGTTCTTC.

The rearrangement uses TRBV29-1 and TRBJ2-7; the D call may be TRBD1 or TRBD2 (6 bases each). This CDR3 contains 12 residues. The germline CDR1 and CDR2 sequences are SQVTM and ANQGSEA. V lost 5 bases to trimming and J lost 4 bases, with 12 bases between them. CDR3 DNA sequence: TGCAGCGTTCAGGGGAGGTGGTACGAGCAGTACTTC. Its protein is CSVQGRWYEQYF.

The chain combines TRBV6-6 with TRBJ2-1, with D hard to call. V gave up 0 bases and J gave up 3 bases, with 3 bases separating them. The CDR3 loop spans 13 amino acids. The germline CDR1 and CDR2 sequences are MNHNY and SVGAGI (reference sequence). The DNA for the CDR3 is TGTGCCAGCAGTTACTCATACTACAATGAGCAGTTCTTC. Translation: CASSYSYYNEQFF.

Remarks on this clonotype: An end of the junction does not agree with germline; a read error may underlie this. The chain has TRBV7-9 and TRBJ1-2; perhaps TRBD1 as D (5 bases). Germline-derived CDR1 and CDR2 are SEHNR and FQNEAQ (reference sequence). CDR3 length equals 13 residues. The CDR3 is CATSLEGPYGYTF. The DNA of the CDR3 is TGTGCCACCAGCTTAGAGGGGCCTTATGGCTACACCTTC.